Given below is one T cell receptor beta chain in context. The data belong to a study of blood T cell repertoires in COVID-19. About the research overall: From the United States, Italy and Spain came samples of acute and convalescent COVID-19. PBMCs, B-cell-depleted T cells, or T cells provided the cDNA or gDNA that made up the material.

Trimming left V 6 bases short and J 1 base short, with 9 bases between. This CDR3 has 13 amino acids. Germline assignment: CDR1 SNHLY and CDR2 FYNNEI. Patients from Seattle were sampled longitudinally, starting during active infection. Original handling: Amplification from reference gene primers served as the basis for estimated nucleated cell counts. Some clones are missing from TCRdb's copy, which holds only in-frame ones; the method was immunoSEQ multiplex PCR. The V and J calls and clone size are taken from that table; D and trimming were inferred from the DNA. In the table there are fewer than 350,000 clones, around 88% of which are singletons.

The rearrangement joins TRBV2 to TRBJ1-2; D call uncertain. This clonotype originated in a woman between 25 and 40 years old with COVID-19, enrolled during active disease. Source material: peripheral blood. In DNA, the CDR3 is TGTGCCAGCAGAACCGGGAATAACTATGGCTACACCTTC. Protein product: CASRTGNNYGYTF.